This record concerns one TCR beta chain sequence. The data were taken from a study of T cell responses to AZD1222 COVID-19 vaccine. Using immunoSEQ multiplex PCR, the repertoire was profiled, and TCRdb retains in-frame clones only, with some absent. Of more than 50,000 clones listed, roughly 82% are singletons. Germline CDR1 and CDR2: LGHDT and YNNKEL (reference sequence). The CDR3 is made up of 12 amino acids. V gave up 4 bases and J gave up 2 bases, with 3 bases separating them. This specimen was peripheral blood, taken on day 0 of AZD1222 vaccination. V is TRBV3-1 (or the pseudogene TRBV3-2) and J is TRBJ1-3; D is undetermined. The sequence came from an adult in good health. The chain's CDR3 is CASSLPGNTIYF. The CDR3 DNA follows: TGTGCCAGCAGCCTTCCTGGAAACACCATATATTTT.